This T cell receptor beta chain is drawn from a study of technical replicates of blood from several donors. The CDR3 runs 17 residues. V was shortened by 1 base and J by 2 bases, with 16 bases between the two germline ends. The V gene's germline CDR1 is SGHNT and CDR2 YENEEA. The repertoire was sequenced with immunoSEQ multiplex PCR; TCRdb's copy has only in-frame clones and lacks some. The sample holds fewer than 90,000 clones, around 97% seen once. The sequencing input was T cells isolated from PBMCs. This clonotype was obtained from a human donor in good health. The chain carries TRBV11-3 and TRBJ2-3, with D perhaps TRBD2 (6 bases). This CDR3 is CASSLALASGNTDTQYF. CDR3 nucleotide sequence: TGTGCCAGCAGCTTAGCACTAGCTTCAGGGAACACAGATACGCAGTATTTT.